This T cell receptor (beta chain) was found in a study of breast tumors, draining lymph nodes, adjacent tissues. Study-wide results and limits: Tumor TCR diversity was below lymph nodes but above nontumor tissue.

This clonotype showed up many times. Its antigen is undetermined. Axillary draining lymph nodes of breast cancer patients supplied the node samples. Via MiXCR, TCRdb re-called the multiplex PCR reads, giving one row per CDR3 protein. The table shows approximately 300,000 distinct CDR3 sequences, with 30% to 35% occurring only once. Sequenced: axillary lymph node tissue. The TCR was taken from a female donor with breast cancer. Some clones in this sample may be carry-over from other donors' samples.

CDR3 sequence reads: CASSLANQGGTGELFF. In nucleotides, the CDR3 is TGTGCCAGCAGCTTAGCAAATCAGGGAGGCACCGGGGAGCTGTTTTTT. V is TRBV11-1 and J is TRBJ2-2; perhaps TRBD2 as D (6 bases). This CDR3 comprises 16 residues. V lost 0 bases, J lost 4 bases, and 12 bases lay in between. Per germline, CDR1 SGHAT and CDR2 FQDESV (reference sequence).